The present T cell receptor (beta chain) was sequenced within a study of technical replicates of blood from a few donors (dated by TCRdb to the late 2010s). As encoded in the germline V gene, CDR1 is SGHRS while CDR2 is YFSETQ. Germline trimming: 4 bases from V, 5 bases from J; junction bases outside gene matches: 6. The CDR3 goes from the cysteine to the phenylalanine over 13 residues. Only CDR3 DNA remains: 39 bases, in frame from the first base. Points on this clone: The specificity of this receptor is unknown. No base quality values were provided; no much bigger clone lies one nucleotide off.

The protocol used for the library was the immunoSEQ multiplex PCR assay. Entries here come from immuneACCESS through TCRdb and include only in-frame sequences with V and J called. Some clones fail to appear in such tables; in the studies checked, an unresolved V gene covers under half of the shortfall, and the cause of the remainder is unknown. The sample table holds over 85,000 clones, of which almost 97% were seen once. The biggest ten clones account for approximately 0.36% of the sample. Material for sequencing was T cells isolated from PBMCs. The chain was built from TRBV5-1 and TRBJ2-7, with 7 middle bases fitting TRBD1. The sequence was collected from a human donor in good health. The CDR3 protein is CASSRDRTHEQYF. The base sequence is TGCGCCAGCAGCCGGGACAGAACCCACGAGCAGTACTTC.